This T cell receptor (beta chain) was sequenced in a study of vaccination and CD4 T cells after COVID-19. Study-wide background: Six males and four females, two of them Hispanic, were enrolled as convalescents. The authors used overlapping spike peptides from SARS-CoV-2, HCoV-NL63, HCoV-OC43 and HCoV-229E to stimulate cells. Study conclusions and caveats: Convalescent participants were relatively few, and none had early post-infection timepoints studied.

Treatment in this sample: roughly ten-day PBMC culture with coronavirus spike peptide pools or control peptides (ViraFEST assay). Isolation of CD4+ T cells by negative selection took place after about 10 days of culture. Researchers used the Oncomine TCR Beta short-read assay to sequence DNA from cultured CD4+ T cells. TCRdb passed the PCR reads through MiXCR, listing each CDR3 protein once. The data hold around 18,000 distinct CDR3 sequences, with roughly 48% observed a single time. This clonotype was counted only a few times. The target antigen is unknown. The CDR3 is 13 residues long. The germline V and J ends were trimmed by 3 bases and 1 base, with 9 bases remaining between them. Germline V lookup: CDR1 DFQATT, CDR2 SNEGSKA (reference sequence).

The genes are TRBV20-1 and TRBJ1-1, with D possibly TRBD1 on 6 matching bases. The clonotype was recovered from a human donor who had recovered from COVID-19. The material sequenced was CD4+ T cells from blood, cultured in vitro, taken before SARS-CoV-2 vaccination. CDR3 sequence (DNA): TGCAGTGCTAGGGGGGCCGGGAACACTGAAGCTTTCTTT. Translation gives CSARGAGNTEAFF.